The 31 T cell receptor beta chains below were found in one sample sequenced in a study of shared clonotypes between healthy human individuals. The assay was immunoSEQ multiplex PCR, and TCRdb's table has in-frame clones only and misses some. The sample has roughly 1,100,000 clones, under 80% seen once. The sequencing sample was made of memory CD4+ T cells sorted from blood. Subset noted: CD45RA-negative fraction. Every receptor here comes from a man aged 18 to 30 in good health.

The CDR3, as DNA: TGTGCCAGCAGCGATAGGGCTACCCAGGGGAAGACCCAGTACTTC. Protein: CASSDRATQGKTQYF. This rearrangement joins TRBV7-9 to TRBJ2-5; tentatively, D is TRBD1 (6 bases). The V gene's germline CDR1 is SEHNR and CDR2 FQNEAQ (reference sequence). There are 15 residues in the CDR3. Trimming removed 5 bases at V and 6 bases at J, with 19 bases between.

The chain carries TRBV30 and TRBJ1-5; D perhaps matches TRBD1 (5 bases). Germline values: CDR1 GTSNPN, CDR2 SVGIG (reference sequence). This CDR3 has 12 amino acids. V was clipped by 5 bases and J by 3 bases, with 8 bases between them. The CDR3 reads CAWDRLNQPQHF. In DNA, the CDR3 is TGTGCCTGGGACAGACTCAATCAGCCCCAGCATTTT.

This clone was detected a few times. The V call is TRBV7-9, the J call TRBJ1-1, with a possible D match to TRBD1 (5 bases). The CDR3 sequence is 12 residues long. The ends were cut back, 6 bases at V and 7 bases at J, with 12 bases in the middle. CDR1 SEHNR and CDR2 FQNEAQ come from the germline V gene (reference sequence). CDR3 DNA: TGTGCCAGCAGTTATAGGGACTTTGAAGCTTTCTTT. This sequence encodes CASSYRDFEAFF. Drawing the rest from reference TRBV7-9 and TRBJ1-1, the complete variable domain is DTGVSQNPRHKITKRGQNVTFRCDPISEHNRLYWYRQTLGQGPEFLTYFQNEAQLEKSRLLSDRFSAERPKGSFSTLEIQRTEQGDSAMYLCASSYRDFEAFFGQGTRLTVV.

This clone has a handful of counts. The rearrangement links TRBV18 to TRBJ1-1; D gene uncertain. The CDR3 is made up of 12 amino acids. V gave up 2 bases and J gave up 7 bases, with 8 bases separating them. Germline assignment: CDR1 KGHSH and CDR2 LQKENI. CDR3 protein: CASSPGVGEAFF. As DNA, the CDR3 is TGTGCCAGCTCACCAGGGGTCGGTGAAGCTTTCTTT.

The chain has TRBV6-1 and TRBJ2-7; D may be TRBD1 or TRBD2 (5 bases each). CDR3 length: 12 residues. Germline CDR1 MNHNS, CDR2 SASEGT. Trimming removed 7 bases at V and 9 bases at J, with 16 bases between. The CDR3 nucleotides are TGTGCCAGCAACCTAGACCGGGGCCGGCAGTACTTC. It codes for CASNLDRGRQYF.

The chain recombines TRBV6-1 with TRBJ1-2; tentative D call: TRBD1 (6 bases). The length of the CDR3 is 19 residues. Trimming pared 0 bases from V and 0 bases from J, leaving 20 bases between. CDR1 and CDR2 (germline): MNHNS, SASEGT. The DNA for the CDR3 is TGTGCCAGCAGTGAAGCCCTCACGACAGGCGGTCGATCTAACTATGGCTACACCTTC. Protein product: CASSEALTTGGRSNYGYTF.

This sequence joins TRBV7-2 and TRBJ2-2; a weak D match, TRBD2 (5 bases). Trimming cost V 7 bases and J 5 bases, with 11 bases left between them. Germline assignment: CDR1 SGHTA and CDR2 FQGNSA. The CDR3 is 13 amino acids. In DNA form, the CDR3 reads TGTGCCAGCATTGGAGCGGCTACCGGGGAGCTGTTTTTT. This translates into CASIGAATGELFF.

This clone was seen many times. The rearrangement links TRBV30 to TRBJ1-1, with 9 bases identical to TRBD1. From germline, CDR1 is GTSNPN and CDR2 SVGIG (reference sequence). CDR3 length: 14 residues. V lost 1 base, J lost 5 bases, and 5 bases stayed unmatched. The CDR3 reads CAWSAGTGRTEAFF. Written as DNA, the CDR3 is TGTGCCTGGAGTGCTGGGACAGGGCGAACTGAAGCTTTCTTT.

This clone showed up just once. The V call is TRBV6-1, the J call TRBJ1-5; D is unresolved. Looked up from germline, CDR1 is MNHNS and CDR2 is SASEGT. The V end was cut by 8 bases, the J end by 0 bases, with 14 bases between. This CDR3 is built from 15 residues. The CDR3 protein is CASAKAEYSNQPQHF. The CDR3 nucleotides are TGTGCCAGCGCGAAAGCGGAGTATAGCAATCAGCCCCAGCATTTT.

This clone has just a few counts. This chain uses TRBV9 with TRBJ1-1; D is possibly TRBD1 (5 bases). V was clipped by 3 bases and J by 1 base, with 16 bases between them. There are 16 residues in the CDR3. The germline CDR1 and CDR2 sequences are SGDLS and YYNGEE. The CDR3 spells CASSASGGAGNTEAFF. CDR3 nucleotides: TGTGCCAGCAGCGCATCCGGTGGGGCGGGGAACACTGAAGCTTTCTTT.

This chain connects TRBV10-3 to TRBJ2-3, with TRBD1 identical over 8 bases. The CDR3 is 15 residues long. V dropped 3 bases and J dropped 3; count of bases not matched to a gene: 5. In germline, CDR1 is ENHRY, CDR2 SYGVKD. This CDR3 is CAISDRDRHTDTQYF. CDR3 coding DNA: TGTGCCATCAGTGATCGGGACAGGCATACAGATACGCAGTATTTT.

The V call is TRBV5-1, the J call TRBJ1-6, with D unclear. Deletions cut 1 base from V and 6 bases from J, with 11 bases between. CDR1 SGHRS and CDR2 YFSETQ come from the germline V gene. CDR3 length equals 15 residues. CDR3 protein: CASSLTDGINSPLHF. CDR3 sequence (DNA): TGCGCCAGCAGCTTGACCGACGGAATTAATTCACCCCTCCACTTT.

This clone was seen just once. Just one base apart from a much larger clone, this may be a read error. Other DNA sequences from this sample encode an identical CDR3 as well. This chain links TRBV29-1 with TRBJ1-2, with 7 bases fitting TRBD1. Looked up from germline, CDR1 is SQVTM and CDR2 is ANQGSEA. The CDR3 runs 13 residues. The junction had 5 bases not matched to a gene; V was cut back by 6 bases and J by 1 base. The DNA for the CDR3 is TGCAGCGTCCCCAGGGGGTTTAACTATGGCTACACCTTC. Translating it yields CSVPRGFNYGYTF.

CDR3 loop: CASSQSGRETQYF. The CDR3 nucleotides read TGCGCCAGCAGTCAATCGGGGCGGGAGACCCAGTACTTC. The chain joins TRBV23-1 to TRBJ2-5; TRBD1 might be the D (5 bases). TRBV23-1 is filed as an ORF, its function uncertain. The V end was cut by 0 bases, the J end by 5 bases, with 7 bases between. This CDR3 contains 13 residues.

This clone has a count of ten or more. Additional DNA sequences in this sample encode the identical CDR3. This chain connects TRBV5-1 to TRBJ1-4; a weak D match, TRBD1 (5 bases). The CDR3 totals 16 residues. CDR1 is SGHRS and CDR2 is YFSETQ in the germline V gene. Trimming pared 2 bases from V and 0 bases from J, leaving 11 bases between. The CDR3 loop reads CASSFGTPSTNEKLFF. CDR3 nucleotides: TGCGCCAGCAGCTTCGGGACCCCCTCAACTAATGAAAAACTGTTTTTT.

The CDR3 loop is CSVALGTGNTEAFF. The CDR3 nucleotides are TGCAGCGTTGCCCTGGGGACAGGGAACACTGAAGCTTTCTTT. V and J are TRBV29-1 and TRBJ1-1; 8 nucleotides match TRBD1. CDR3 length equals 14 residues. Germline loops: CDR1 SQVTM, CDR2 ANQGSEA. V was pared by 4 bases and J by 1 base, with 5 bases of the junction left unmatched.

V usage is TRBV19 and J usage is TRBJ1-1, with 7 bases aligning to TRBD1. The V segment lost 5 bases and the J segment 0 bases; nucleotides outside the gene matches: 12. This CDR3 contains 17 residues. The V gene's germline CDR1 is LNHDA and CDR2 SQIVND (reference sequence). The CDR3 spells CASSPNLGTAVNTEAFF. In DNA form, the CDR3 reads TGTGCCAGTAGTCCTAATTTAGGGACAGCCGTGAACACTGAAGCTTTCTTT. The full variable domain, completed using reference TRBV19 and TRBJ1-1, is DGGITQSPKYLFRKEGQNVTLSCEQNLNHDAMYWYRQDPGQGLRLIYYSQIVNDFQKGDIAEGYSVSREKKESFPLTVTSAQKNPTAFYLCASSPNLGTAVNTEAFFGQGTRLTVV.

A single count supports this clone. This sequence joins TRBV6-6 and TRBJ1-2; 11 bases match TRBD1. J was trimmed by 7 bases and V by 6 bases; bases with no gene match: 13. The CDR3 is 16 amino acids. The germline V gene encodes CDR1 MNHNY and CDR2 SVGAGI (reference sequence). The CDR3: CASSLDRGLWISGYTF. As DNA, the CDR3 is TGTGCCAGCAGCCTGGACAGGGGGCTATGGATAAGTGGCTACACCTTC.

The V gene is TRBV5-4, the J gene TRBJ2-1; D is undetermined. Trimming removed 4 bases from V and 8 bases from J, with 16 bases in between. Germline V gives CDR1 SGHNT, CDR2 YYREEE (reference sequence). The CDR3 runs to 14 residues. This CDR3 is CASSREEQGHEQFF. DNA of the CDR3: TGTGCCAGCAGCCGCGAGGAACAAGGCCATGAGCAGTTCTTC.

This clone was seen a single time. The rearrangement joins TRBV28 to TRBJ1-2; 9 bases match TRBD1. The CDR3 is 12 amino acids. V gave up 9 bases and J gave up 8 bases; unmatched junction bases: 7. Per the germline V gene, CDR1 is MDHEN and CDR2 is SYDVKM. The CDR3 sequence is CASNTGGAGYTF. DNA of the CDR3: TGTGCCAGTAACACAGGGGGCGCCGGCTACACCTTC.

This clone occurred a few times. This chain connects TRBV4-3 to TRBJ1-2; possibly TRBD1 for D (5 bases). Germline lookup yields CDR1 LGHNA and CDR2 YSLEER. The V end lost 0 bases, the J end lost 5 bases, and 13 bases lay between the germline ends. The CDR3 is 15 residues long. CDR3 DNA sequence: TGCGCCAGCAGCCAAGATTCGGGGGGGTTTTATGGCTACACCTTC. Translating it yields CASSQDSGGFYGYTF.

This rearrangement joins TRBV5-1 to TRBJ2-3; 10 bases line up with TRBD2. The CDR3 is 16 residues long. With V trimmed by 4 bases and J by 2 bases, 7 bases remained unmatched. CDR1 is SGHRS, CDR2 YFSETQ, per germline. The CDR3 bases are TGCGCCAGCAGCAAAGGGACTAGCGCCTACACAGATACGCAGTATTTT. This encodes CASSKGTSAYTDTQYF.

The sample holds many counts of this clone. V usage is TRBV10-2 and J usage is TRBJ1-1; 9 nucleotides align to TRBD1. CDR3 length: 13 amino acids. Trimming removed 0 bases from V and 10 bases from J; junction bases left unmatched: 3. Germline CDR1 reads WSHSY; CDR2 reads SAAADI. This CDR3 is CASSESTGGRAFF. The CDR3 DNA reads TGCGCCAGCAGTGAGTCAACAGGGGGCAGAGCTTTCTTT.

The chain carries TRBV10-1 and TRBJ2-3; TRBD2 aligns across 12 bases. J was trimmed by 6 bases and V by 4 bases; bases with no gene match: 8. There are 16 residues in the CDR3. Germline CDR1 is WNHNN and CDR2 is SYGVQD (reference sequence). The CDR3 DNA follows: TGCGCCAGCAGTGCCAGACTAGCGGGAGAGACTGATACGCAGTATTTT. It is translated as CASSARLAGETDTQYF.

The J gene is TRBJ1-3, the V gene TRBV4-3; a possible D gene is TRBD1 (5 bases). Germline CDR1 and CDR2: LGHNA and YSLEER. The CDR3 runs 19 residues. V dropped 1 base and J dropped 0 bases, with 19 bases sitting between them. CDR3 sequence: CASSQAPGLGSTSGNTIYF. CDR3 in DNA: TGCGCCAGCAGCCAAGCCCCAGGGCTAGGTTCGACCTCTGGAAACACCATATATTTT.

The chain couples TRBV30 to TRBJ1-6; the D is unclear. CDR3 length: 13 amino acids. Germline V gives CDR1 GTSNPN, CDR2 SVGIG (reference sequence). Trimming pared 1 base from V and 14 bases from J, leaving 15 bases between. The CDR3 is CAWSGNTGLALHF. As DNA, the CDR3 is TGTGCCTGGAGTGGGAATACGGGTTTAGCCCTCCACTTT. The full variable domain, completed using reference TRBV30 and TRBJ1-6, is SQTIHQWPATLVQPVGSPLSLECTVEGTSNPNLYWYRQAAGRGLQLLFYSVGIGQISSEVPQNLSASRPQDRQFILSSKKLLLSDSGFYLCAWSGNTGLALHFGNGTRLTVT.

V is TRBV10-3 and J is TRBJ2-5, with 7 nucleotides matching TRBD2. Germline V gene data show CDR1 as ENHRY and CDR2 as SYGVKD. The CDR3 runs to 15 residues. The trim removed 0 bases at V and 5 bases at J, leaving 6 bases unmatched. CDR3 residues: CAISESASGSETQYF. The CDR3 nucleotides read TGTGCCATCAGTGAGTCTGCTAGCGGCTCGGAGACCCAGTACTTC.

This clone was counted a single time. The chain carries TRBV6-6 and TRBJ2-7, with D possibly matching TRBD1 (5 bases). This CDR3 is 16 amino acids long. The V gene's germline CDR1 is MNHNY and CDR2 SVGAGI (reference sequence). V was clipped by 2 bases and J by 5 bases, with 19 bases between them. Here the CDR3 reads CASSYDRPRAPHEQYF. For the CDR3, the DNA is TGTGCCAGCAGTTACGATAGGCCCAGGGCCCCCCACGAGCAGTACTTC.

This clone showed up just once. The chain joins TRBV7-9 to TRBJ2-1; 10 bases fit TRBD2. The J segment lost 10 bases and the V segment lost 5 bases, leaving 14 bases of the junction unmatched. Germline CDR1 and CDR2: SEHNR and FQNEAQ (reference sequence). This CDR3 is built from 16 residues. This chain's CDR3 is CASSPRGTSVVGEQFF. The CDR3 DNA sequence: TGTGCCAGCAGCCCTAGGGGGACTAGCGTTGTGGGGGAGCAGTTCTTC.

The chain links TRBV5-5 to TRBJ2-7; no firm D call. This CDR3 has 14 residues. Trimming cost V 2 bases and J 2 bases, with 11 bases left between them. The germline CDR1 and CDR2 sequences are SGHKS and YYEKEE (reference sequence). CDR3 DNA sequence: TGTGCCAGCAGCTTCCTTGACCGTCCCTACGAGCAGTACTTC. It codes for CASSFLDRPYEQYF.

The chain uses TRBV5-4 and TRBJ2-6; 10 nucleotides line up with TRBD1. V dropped 5 bases and J dropped 1; count of bases not matched to a gene: 9. The germline V gene has CDR1 SGHNT and CDR2 YYREEE (reference sequence). The CDR3 sequence is 18 residues long. The CDR3 DNA follows: TGTGCCAGCAGTCGCGGACAGGGGGGCCTTTCTGGGGCCAACGTCCTGACTTTC. The encoded protein is CASSRGQGGLSGANVLTF.